This is a list of T cell receptor beta chains from one sample in a study of T cell responses to AZD1222 COVID-19 vaccine. TCRdb's table, derived via immunoSEQ multiplex PCR, lists solely in-frame clones and lacks some. The profile shows roughly 150,000 clones, 88% of them singletons. Sequenced material: peripheral blood, taken 28 days after the second AZD1222 dose. The receptors derive from an adult who received the AZD1222 COVID-19 vaccine. Each CDR3 is given with its conserved first and last residue. A D gene is named only where the DNA matches it firmly. Clone size is shown for a subset of rows, as once, few, many or a class of expanded clone.

CDR3	DNA	size	J	V	D
CASSPTSGREQETQYF	TGTGCCAGCAGTCCAACATCGGGGCGGGAGCAAGAGACCCAGTACTTC	-	TRBJ2-5	TRBV6-6	TRBD2
CASSPSGRLGEQFF	TGTGCCAGCAGCCCCAGCGGGAGGTTGGGAGAGCAGTTCTTC	-	TRBJ2-1	TRBV5-4	TRBD2
CAWSVKQGSRPQHF	TGTGCCTGGAGTGTCAAACAGGGGAGTCGGCCCCAGCATTTT	-	TRBJ1-5	TRBV30	TRBD1
CASSKEGRIEKLFF	TGTGCCAGCTCCAAGGAGGGGAGGATCGAAAAACTGTTTTTT	-	TRBJ1-4	TRBV27	-
CASSIQGTSGYTF	TGTGCCAGCAGCATACAGGGGACATCTGGCTACACCTTC	-	TRBJ1-2	TRBV7-9	TRBD1
CATRGGVRLQTQYF	TGTGCCACCCGGGGGGGGGTCAGGTTGCAGACCCAGTACTTC	-	TRBJ2-5	TRBV19	TRBD2
CATSRVVAGNTIYF	TGTGCCACCAGCAGAGTAGTAGCTGGAAACACCATATATTTT	-	TRBJ1-3	TRBV15	-
CASSISPYEQYF	TGTGCCAGTAGTATTTCGCCCTACGAGCAGTACTTC	-	TRBJ2-7	TRBV19	-
CASSIDGTSYQETQYF	TGTGCCAGTAGTATAGATGGGACATCGTACCAAGAGACCCAGTACTTC	-	TRBJ2-5	TRBV19	-
CSVEVGETQYF	TGCAGCGTGGAGGTTGGAGAGACCCAGTACTTC	-	TRBJ2-5	TRBV29-1	-
CASNQWAAGANVLTF	TGTGCCAGCAATCAATGGGCGGCTGGGGCCAACGTCCTGACTTTC	-	TRBJ2-6	TRBV6-5	-
CATSDSRQGSYEQYF	TGTGCCACCAGTGATTCCAGACAGGGATCCTACGAGCAGTACTTC	-	TRBJ2-7	TRBV24-1	TRBD1
CASNTGDTEAFF	TGTGCCAGCAACACGGGGGACACTGAAGCTTTCTTT	-	TRBJ1-1	TRBV12-3/TRBV12-4	-
CASSVRGGEGTEAFF	TGTGCCAGCAGCGTACGGGGGGGCGAGGGCACTGAAGCTTTCTTT	-	TRBJ1-1	TRBV9	-
CASSFDNRGRPSGNEQFF	TGTGCCAGCAGTTTTGATAACAGGGGAAGGCCTAGCGGGAATGAGCAGTTCTTC	once	TRBJ2-1	TRBV27	-
CASSVGGQVYNAQFF	TGTGCCAGCAGCGTAGGGGGGCAGGTTTACAATGCGCAGTTCTTC	-	TRBJ2-1	TRBV9	-
CASRPGVSKNIQYF	TGTGCCAGCAGACCAGGGGTTTCCAAAAACATTCAGTACTTC	-	TRBJ2-4	TRBV6-5	-
CASSLGQGLEGYTF	TGTGCCAGCAGCTTAGGACAGGGCTTGGAAGGCTACACCTTC	-	TRBJ1-2	TRBV7-3	TRBD1
CATSDLAPGQGGNNEQFF	TGTGCCACCAGTGATTTGGCCCCTGGACAGGGGGGCAACAATGAGCAGTTCTTC	-	TRBJ2-1	TRBV24-1	TRBD1
CASSRGTSSTGELFF	TGTGCCAGCAGCCGGGGGACATCAAGCACCGGGGAGCTGTTTTTT	-	TRBJ2-2	TRBV7-9	-
CASSLFTDTQYF	TGTGCCAGCAGCTTATTTACAGATACGCAGTATTTT	-	TRBJ2-3	TRBV7-2	-
CASSQTDNEQFF	TGCGCCAGCAGCCAGACTGACAATGAGCAGTTCTTC	-	TRBJ2-1	TRBV4-1	-
CASSLSPLAGGTQYF	TGTGCCAGCAGCTTATCCCCACTAGCGGGGGGAACGCAGTATTTT	-	TRBJ2-3	TRBV7-2	TRBD2
CASSPGGGGFTEAFF	TGTGCCAGCAGCCCCGGTGGAGGGGGCTTCACTGAAGCTTTCTTT	-	TRBJ1-1	TRBV11-3	TRBD1
CASSLGDTGWVHNEQFF	TGTGCCAGCAGCTTGGGGGACACAGGTTGGGTACACAATGAGCAGTTCTTC	few	TRBJ2-1	TRBV5-4	-
CASSQGTGTGNTIYF	TGCGCCAGCAGCCAGGGGACAGGGACTGGAAACACCATATATTTT	-	TRBJ1-3	TRBV4-3	TRBD1
CASSYVTPPEQYF	TGTGCCAGCAGTTACGTTACTCCCCCCGAGCAGTACTTC	once	TRBJ2-7	TRBV28	-
CASRTENTGELFF	TGTGCCAGCAGGACAGAGAACACCGGGGAGCTGTTTTTT	-	TRBJ2-2	TRBV5-4	-
CASSPRERDYYGYTF	TGTGCCAGCAGCCCCCGGGAGAGGGACTACTATGGCTACACCTTC	-	TRBJ1-2	TRBV7-3	-
CASSQLKNTEAFF	TGTGCCAGCAGTCAACTCAAGAACACTGAAGCTTTCTTT	-	TRBJ1-1	TRBV12-3/TRBV12-4	-
CATTGYNEQFF	TGTGCCACCACCGGCTACAATGAGCAGTTCTTC	-	TRBJ2-1	TRBV24-1	-
CASSLTGTSGTGELFF	TGTGCCAGCAGCTTAACCGGGACTAGCGGCACCGGGGAGCTGTTTTTT	-	TRBJ2-2	TRBV7-3	TRBD2
CASSLGRNYGYTF	TGTGCCAGCAGTTTAGGCCGTAACTATGGCTACACCTTC	-	TRBJ1-2	TRBV28	-
CASSRDRGQTQYF	TGTGCCAGCAGCAGGGACAGGGGACAGACCCAGTACTTC	-	TRBJ2-5	TRBV6-2/TRBV6-3	TRBD1
CASSPPSGELFF	TGTGCCAGCAGCCCACCGTCCGGGGAGCTGTTTTTT	few	TRBJ2-2	TRBV6-1	-
CASSQGQGSEKLFF	TGTGCCAGCAGCCAAGGGCAGGGTAGTGAAAAACTGTTTTTT	once	TRBJ1-4	TRBV3-1/TRBV3-2	-
CASSLGATIYF	TGTGCCAGCAGCTTAGGGGCCACCATATATTTT	-	TRBJ1-3	TRBV11-2	-
CASNRLAEKTQYF	TGTGCCAGCAATAGACTAGCGGAAAAGACCCAGTACTTC	-	TRBJ2-5	TRBV6-5	TRBD2
CASSFLAGGSYNEQFF	TGTGCCAGCAGTTTTCTAGCGGGGGGTTCTTACAATGAGCAGTTCTTC	-	TRBJ2-1	TRBV28	TRBD2
CASSQGGGTDTQYF	TGTGCCAGCAGCCAAGGGGGGGGCACAGATACGCAGTATTTT	-	TRBJ2-3	TRBV3-1/TRBV3-2	-
CASSTSGPPYGYTF	TGTGCCAGTAGTACGTCCGGCCCCCCCTATGGCTACACCTTC	-	TRBJ1-2	TRBV19	-
CATSLPGAHEQYF	TGTGCCACCAGTCTTCCGGGGGCCCACGAGCAGTACTTC	-	TRBJ2-7	TRBV28	-
CASSLFPLGTGEGDTQYF	TGCGCCAGCAGCTTGTTCCCCCTAGGGACAGGCGAGGGAGATACGCAGTATTTT	-	TRBJ2-3	TRBV5-1	TRBD1
CASSVKESTEAFF	TGTGCCAGCAGCGTCAAGGAAAGCACTGAAGCTTTCTTT	-	TRBJ1-1	TRBV6-4	-
CASSLDGAYSEKLFF	TGTGCCAGCAGCTTGGACGGTGCTTACAGCGAAAAACTGTTTTTT	-	TRBJ1-4	TRBV5-4	-
CASSQDPGSAYEQYF	TGCGCCAGCAGCCAAGACCCGGGAAGCGCCTACGAGCAGTACTTC	medium-sized	TRBJ2-7	TRBV4-1	-
CASSLSAGESIQYF	TGTGCCAGCAGCCTCTCCGCAGGGGAAAGCATTCAGTACTTC	-	TRBJ2-4	TRBV5-4	-
CASSPRGEDEPQHF	TGTGCCAGCTCACCACGTGGGGAAGATGAGCCCCAGCATTTT	-	TRBJ1-5	TRBV18	-
CSARLLLEQYF	TGCAGTGCTAGACTACTATTGGAGCAGTACTTC	-	TRBJ2-7	TRBV20-1	-
CASSLAGWKTEAFF	TGTGCCAGCAGTTTGGCGGGGTGGAAAACTGAAGCTTTCTTT	-	TRBJ1-1	TRBV28	-
CASSQGDTNTQYF	TGTGCCAGCAGCCAAGGTGATACCAATACGCAGTATTTT	-	TRBJ2-3	TRBV3-1/TRBV3-2	-
CATSPGETTNEKLFF	TGTGCCACCAGCCCAGGGGAGACAACTAATGAAAAACTGTTTTTT	-	TRBJ1-4	TRBV24-1	-
CASSRGRAGANVLTF	TGTGCCAGCAGCCGGGGACGGGCAGGGGCCAACGTCCTGACTTTC	-	TRBJ2-6	TRBV6-5	-
CAWRETGRRTGELFF	TGTGCCTGGAGGGAGACCGGGAGGAGGACCGGGGAGCTGTTTTTT	-	TRBJ2-2	TRBV30	TRBD2